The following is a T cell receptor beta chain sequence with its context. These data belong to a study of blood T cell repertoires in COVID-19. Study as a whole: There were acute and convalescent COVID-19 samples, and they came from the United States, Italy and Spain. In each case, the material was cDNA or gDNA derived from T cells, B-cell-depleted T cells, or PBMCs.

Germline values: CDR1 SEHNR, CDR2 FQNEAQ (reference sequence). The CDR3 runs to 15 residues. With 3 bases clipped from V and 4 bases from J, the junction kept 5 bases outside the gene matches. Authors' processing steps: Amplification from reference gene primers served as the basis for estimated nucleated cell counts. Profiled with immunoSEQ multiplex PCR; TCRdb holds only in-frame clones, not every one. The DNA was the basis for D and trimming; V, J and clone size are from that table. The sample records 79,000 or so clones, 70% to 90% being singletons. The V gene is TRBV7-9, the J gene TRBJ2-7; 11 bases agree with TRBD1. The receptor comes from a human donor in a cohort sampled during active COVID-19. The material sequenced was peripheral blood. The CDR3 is CASSFLRDRGYEQYF. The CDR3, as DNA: TGTGCCAGCAGCTTCCTCCGGGACAGGGGGTACGAGCAGTACTTC.